One sample yielded the 14 T cell receptor beta chains listed below, sequenced in a study of blood T cells in healthy people across ages. Alongside a J-beta primer mix, a sample-barcoded 5' primer served in a second PCR lasting about 6 to 12 cycles. TCRdb re-derived calls from the 5' RACE reads in MiXCR, one entry per CDR3 protein. Of approximately 690,000 distinct CDR3 sequences listed, around 54% are singletons. Material for sequencing was blood. The receptor source for this set is a man between 60 and 75 years old in good health.

This clonotype was seen more than once but under ten times. The chain carries TRBV11-2 and TRBJ2-5; no definite D call. Germline loops: CDR1 SGHAT, CDR2 FQNNGV. The CDR3 runs to 15 residues. V was pared by 5 bases and J by 5 bases, with 18 bases between. CDR3 nucleotide sequence: TGTGCCAGCAGCCCATCGAGTGCAGTGTGGGAGACCCAGTACTTC. Amino acids: CASSPSSAVWETQYF.

This clonotype has only a few counts. The chain uses TRBV27 and TRBJ2-7; D is tentatively TRBD1 or TRBD2 (5 bases each). Germline V gene lookup returns CDR1 MNHEY and CDR2 SMNVEV (reference sequence). With 5 bases removed from V and 1 base from J, the gap between germline ends came to 12 bases. The CDR3 has 14 amino acids. This CDR3 is CASSIKWGSYEQYF. The CDR3, as DNA: TGTGCCAGCAGTATAAAGTGGGGGTCCTACGAGCAGTACTTC.

The CDR3 protein is CASSPARSYGYTF. The CDR3 region has the DNA TGTGCCAGCTCCCCCGCAAGATCCTATGGCTACACCTTC. The chain has TRBV12-3 or TRBV12-4 and TRBJ1-2; D gene uncertain. The CDR3 has 13 amino acids. Trimming stripped 8 bases from V and 4 bases from J, with 14 bases between.

The V call is TRBV10-3, the J call TRBJ2-3; D possibly uses TRBD1 or TRBD2 (5 bases each). From germline, CDR1 is ENHRY and CDR2 SYGVKD. The CDR3 contains 15 residues. Between the trimmed V and J ends, which lost 6 bases and 2 bases, there was a span of 15 bases. The CDR3 bases are TGTGCCATCAGGGGACCTCAGGGAGCCACAGATACGCAGTATTTT. This gives the protein CAIRGPQGATDTQYF.

V and J are TRBV12-3 or TRBV12-4 and TRBJ2-1; D possibly corresponds to TRBD1 (6 bases). The V end was cut by 0 bases, the J end by 9 bases, with 12 bases between. The CDR3 extends over 14 amino acids. The CDR3 bases are TGTGCCAGCAGTTTAGCGTACAGGGATACTGAGCAGTTCTTC. Its translation is CASSLAYRDTEQFF.

The rearrangement joins TRBV28 to TRBJ1-1, with 7 bases fitting TRBD1. V lost 7 bases to trimming and J lost 10 bases; unmatched junction nucleotides: 9. The germline V gene has CDR1 MDHEN and CDR2 SYDVKM. The CDR3 length is 12 residues. In nucleotides, the CDR3 is TGTGCCAGCAACCAGGGGGGGGAGCGAGCTTTCTTT. Amino acid sequence: CASNQGGERAFF.

This clonotype was seen more than once but under ten times. This rearrangement joins TRBV3-1 to TRBJ2-3, with a weak D call TRBD2 (5 bases). The germline CDR1 and CDR2 sequences are LGHDT and YNNKEL (reference sequence). The V end lost 3 bases, the J end lost 4 bases, and 5 bases lay between the germline ends. This CDR3 is 12 amino acids long. The CDR3 loop reads CASSQRADTQYF. The CDR3, as DNA: TGTGCCAGCAGCCAGAGGGCAGATACGCAGTATTTT.

J is TRBJ2-7 and V is TRBV11-2, with a possible D match to TRBD1 (5 bases). Germline CDR1 and CDR2: SGHAT and FQNNGV. V shed 1 base and J shed 5 bases, with 12 bases lying between them. CDR3 length: 14 residues. CDR3 residues: CASSLVIGVNEQYF. For the CDR3, the DNA is TGTGCCAGCAGCTTAGTGATAGGGGTAAACGAGCAGTACTTC.

CDR3 in amino acids: CASSYASASYGYTF. CDR3 nucleotide sequence: TGTGCCAGCAGTTATGCCTCGGCTTCCTATGGCTACACCTTC. The chain carries TRBV6-6 and TRBJ1-2, with D unresolved. CDR1 and CDR2 (germline): MNHNY, SVGAGI (reference sequence). V gave up 3 bases and J gave up 4 bases, with 12 bases separating them. CDR3 length equals 14 residues.

This clonotype has a handful of counts. The chain employs TRBV6-2 or TRBV6-3 and TRBJ1-4; tentative D call: TRBD1 (6 bases). Deletions cut 2 bases from V and 6 bases from J, with 10 bases between. The CDR3 runs to 14 residues. The germline CDR1 and CDR2 sequences are MNHEY and SVGEGT. The CDR3 DNA is TGTGCCAGCAGTTACGGAGGGGGGTATGAAAAACTGTTTTTT. This sequence encodes CASSYGGGYEKLFF.

This clonotype came up a few times. The chain joins TRBV3-1 to TRBJ2-1, with 7 bases matching TRBD1. CDR1 and CDR2 (germline): LGHDT, YNNKEL (reference sequence). CDR3 length: 13 residues. V was clipped by 7 bases and J by 8 bases; unmatched bases: 8. CDR3 sequence: CASKKNRGDEQFF. In nucleotides, the CDR3 is TGTGCCAGCAAAAAAAACAGGGGCGATGAGCAGTTCTTC.

The chain uses TRBV6-6 and TRBJ1-1; D is perhaps TRBD1 (5 bases). The CDR3 runs 14 residues. Germline values: CDR1 MNHNY, CDR2 SVGAGI (reference sequence). Trimming took 10 bases from V and 1 from J, leaving 16 bases between them. The CDR3 region is CATRPGGSNTEAFF. CDR3 nucleotides: TGTGCCACCCGTCCCGGGGGGTCGAACACTGAAGCTTTCTTT.

V usage is TRBV15 and J usage is TRBJ1-2; a weak D match, TRBD1 (6 bases). Per germline, CDR1 LNHNV and CDR2 YYDKDF (reference sequence). V lost 0 bases and J lost 4, with 15 bases in between. The CDR3 has 16 amino acids. CDR3: CATSRETSGGLYGYTF. In DNA form, the CDR3 reads TGTGCCACCAGCAGAGAAACCTCGGGGGGCCTCTATGGCTACACCTTC.

The chain combines TRBV5-6 with TRBJ1-2; 8 nucleotides match TRBD1. The germline V gene has CDR1 SGHDT and CDR2 YYEEEE. The CDR3 is 17 residues long. Trimming removed 0 bases from V and 4 bases from J; junction bases left unmatched: 11. The CDR3 region is CASSLGGTGIGGYGYTF. The CDR3 DNA follows: TGTGCCAGCAGCTTGGGCGGGACAGGTATTGGGGGCTATGGCTACACCTTC.